A selection of T cell receptor beta chains follows, all from one sample in a study of PD-1 blockade in classical Hodgkin lymphoma. Sequenced by immunoSEQ multiplex PCR; TCRdb stores in-frame clones only, minus some. The table records about 27,000 clones, 78% of them present only once. This sample comprised peripheral blood mononuclear cells (PBMCs), obtained before the second cycle of nivolumab. These receptors all stem from a human donor with classical Hodgkin lymphoma. Both conserved end residues are part of each CDR3.

V: TRBV19; J: TRBJ2-7; CDR3: CASSGDRGNEQYF
V: TRBV6-1; J: TRBJ2-2; CDR3: CASSEPGSPRGRGELFF
V: TRBV2; J: TRBJ1-4; CDR3: CASTQGAGEKLFF
V: TRBV19; J: TRBJ1-4; CDR3: CASTNLGGLEKLFF
V: TRBV2; J: TRBJ1-2; CDR3: CASSEGGDGYTF
V: TRBV18; J: TRBJ2-5; CDR3: CASSPRGLATGETQYF
V: TRBV6-5; J: TRBJ1-6; CDR3: CASSPGTGLFSPLHF
V: TRBV6-5; J: TRBJ2-2; CDR3: CASSRTNGELFF
V: TRBV9; J: TRBJ2-1; CDR3: CASSSRTHEQFF
V: TRBV19; J: TRBJ1-5; CDR3: CASTDLDSYNQPQHF
V: TRBV27; J: TRBJ2-1; CDR3: CASSLGQVSLVEQFF
V: TRBV2; J: TRBJ1-5; CDR3: CASSPQGAGGQPQHF
V: TRBV12-5; J: TRBJ2-5; CDR3: CASAPRGGETQYF
V: TRBV13; J: TRBJ1-2; CDR3: CASSFGEDTGYTF
V: TRBV6-1; J: TRBJ2-7; CDR3: CAHGTSAYEQYF
V: TRBV16; J: TRBJ1-4; CDR3: CASSQGWGVEKLFF
V: TRBV6-5; J: TRBJ1-1; CDR3: CASSPRTGSYAFF
V: TRBV12-5; J: TRBJ1-5; CDR3: CASGNDEWQPQHF
V: TRBV19; J: TRBJ1-5; CDR3: CASSIGRSISNQPQHF
V: TRBV6-6; J: TRBJ1-2; CDR3: CASNDDRGEYGYTF
V: TRBV19; J: TRBJ2-7; CDR3: CASSIDPGMTYEQYF
V: TRBV6-1; J: TRBJ2-2; CDR3: CASRENGASNTGELFF
V: TRBV9; J: TRBJ2-3; CDR3: CASSVGGASDTQYF
V: TRBV2; J: TRBJ1-5; CDR3: CASSSGTPVGQPQHF
V: TRBV9; J: TRBJ2-1; CDR3: CASSVVAAGRSNEQFF
V: TRBV11-2; J: TRBJ2-1; CDR3: CASSFTGGRSEQFF
V: TRBV6-6; J: TRBJ1-1; CDR3: CASTFRAEAFF
V: TRBV5-8; J: TRBJ2-3; CDR3: CASSPQIRSSTDTQYF
V: TRBV12-5; J: TRBJ1-5; CDR3: CASRGGDQPQHF
V: TRBV19; J: TRBJ2-3; CDR3: CASSPRTGVADTQYF
V: TRBV7-9; J: TRBJ1-2; CDR3: CASSFYRGTGGYTF
V: TRBV11-3; J: TRBJ2-2; CDR3: CASSPGRLMGELFF
V: TRBV7-8; J: TRBJ1-1; CDR3: CASSLQGNTEAFF
V: TRBV11-3; J: TRBJ1-6; CDR3: CASSLRAATGSPLHF
V: TRBV6-5; J: TRBJ1-5; CDR3: CASRPPGGSNQPQHF
V: TRBV7-8; J: TRBJ2-7; CDR3: CASSYDRKTYEQYF
V: TRBV4-2; J: TRBJ1-2; CDR3: CASSQEGQGSHGYTF
V: TRBV2; J: TRBJ1-5; CDR3: CASRRTGQDGPQHF
V: TRBV19; J: TRBJ1-2; CDR3: CASRAGTGFTGYTF
V: TRBV19; J: TRBJ2-2; CDR3: CASSIRKGLAGGIGGELFF
V: TRBV27; J: TRBJ1-1; CDR3: CASSLLGGKTEAFF
V: TRBV5-1; J: TRBJ1-1; CDR3: CASSPSSLMNTEAFF
V: TRBV9; J: TRBJ1-4; CDR3: CASSVGATNEKLFF
V: TRBV6-5; J: TRBJ2-7; CDR3: CASSYGQGYGEQYF
V: TRBV6-5; J: TRBJ1-5; CDR3: CASSYDGNQPQHF
V: TRBV18; J: TRBJ1-1; CDR3: CASSPRQEKDEAFF
V: TRBV18; J: TRBJ2-1; CDR3: CASSGDRAFYNEQFF
V: TRBV14; J: TRBJ2-1; CDR3: CASSQDFRNEQFF
V: TRBV4-3; J: TRBJ1-1; CDR3: CASSPHPSGAEAFF
V: TRBV12-5; J: TRBJ1-4; CDR3: CASGLVWGGKLFF
V: TRBV11-3; J: TRBJ2-1; CDR3: CASSSDSNEQFF
V: TRBV30; J: TRBJ1-6; CDR3: CAWTGQKGREAADSPLHF
V: TRBV7-9; J: TRBJ1-1; CDR3: CASSLTLNTEAFF
V: TRBV5-6; J: TRBJ2-7; CDR3: CASSLYTGSQYF
V: TRBV5-6; J: TRBJ1-4; CDR3: CASSRVATNEKLFF